The present T cell receptor (beta chain) was sequenced within a study of response to subunit inactivated influenza vaccine. MiXCR was run by TCRdb on the RT-PCR reads, yielding one entry per CDR3 protein. This table has over 150,000 distinct CDR3 sequences, approximately 11% appearing once. Study-level findings and limits: With each seasonal influenza vaccination, the authors suggested, few new T cells are recruited.

This clonotype was found a few times. The target antigen is unknown. Germline-derived CDR1 and CDR2 are KGHSH and LQKENI. The CDR3 spans 13 residues. V lost 0 bases, J lost 5 bases, and 7 bases lay in between. The TCR comes from a man between 45 and 60 years old who received an inactivated influenza vaccine. The input for sequencing was non-naive T cells sorted from PBMCs, taken roughly 48 days after vaccination. This chain connects TRBV18 to TRBJ1-2; D ambiguous. CDR3 in amino acids: CASSPPVRYGYTF. The CDR3 nucleotides read TGTGCCAGCTCACCACCCGTACGTTATGGCTACACCTTC.